This T cell receptor beta chain was captured in a study of vaccination and CD4 T cells after COVID-19. Overall study: Two doses of either BNT162b2 or mRNA-1273 vaccine went to participants. Post-vaccine sampling followed dose two by a median approximately 70 days (range 14 to 241). Whole-study results and caveats: Reactive clonotype counts went from median around 20 after infection to approximately 38 after vaccination, nonsignificantly.

This CDR3 contains 17 residues. V lost 0 bases and J 1 base, leaving 13 bases between the germline ends. Germline assignment: CDR1 ENHRY and CDR2 SYGVKD. The Oncomine TCR Beta short-read assay sequenced DNA from cultured CD4+ T cells. TCRdb reprocessed the PCR reads via MiXCR and lists one record per CDR3 protein. The sample lists about 13,000 distinct CDR3 sequences; around 52% were seen once. Treatment denoted: approximately nine-day PBMC culture with coronavirus spike peptide pools or control peptides (ViraFEST assay). Two million PBMCs were grown per well alongside about 10 IU/ml IL-2 and 9.5 to 10 ug/ml peptide pools. This clonotype was counted between two and nine times. Its antigen remains unknown.

The source is a human donor who had recovered from COVID-19. V is TRBV10-3 and J is TRBJ1-5; perhaps TRBD1 as D (5 bases). What was sequenced was CD4+ T cells from blood, cultured in vitro. The CDR3: CAISESVGTRSNQPQHF. DNA for the CDR3: TGTGCCATCAGTGAGTCCGTCGGGACCAGGAGCAATCAGCCCCAGCATTTT.